One sample yielded the 10 T cell receptor beta chains listed below, sequenced in a study of early T cells in non-severe SARS-CoV-2 infection. TCRdb recomputed calls from the 5' RACE reads with MiXCR, one row per CDR3 protein. The table includes about 50,000 distinct CDR3 sequences, under 8.5% detected once. The sample consisted of whole blood. These receptors originate from an adult who was a healthcare worker with PCR-confirmed SARS-CoV-2 infection or an uninfected control (not recorded which).

This clonotype was seen a handful of times. This sequence joins TRBV18 and TRBJ2-1; 12 nucleotides agree with TRBD2. The trim removed 3 bases at V and 7 bases at J, leaving 4 bases unmatched. The CDR3 has 15 residues. Per the germline V gene, CDR1 is KGHSH and CDR2 is LQKENI. The CDR3 bases are TGTGCCAGCTCACCCGGGACTAGCGGGTGGAATGAGCAGTTCTTC. This encodes CASSPGTSGWNEQFF.

The chain employs TRBV11-2 and TRBJ2-7; 8 bases match TRBD1. V lost 5 bases and J lost 4; bases outside the gene matches: 7. The CDR3 is made up of 14 amino acids. The germline V gene has CDR1 SGHAT and CDR2 FQNNGV. The CDR3 DNA sequence: TGTGCCAGCAGCCCTCCGGGACAGGCATACGAGCAGTACTTC. Encoded protein: CASSPPGQAYEQYF.

This clonotype was observed many times. V gene TRBV20-1 combines with J gene TRBJ2-1; 10 bases are shared with TRBD2. The CDR3 is 14 residues long. Germline trimming cut 1 base from V and 7 bases from J; bases unmatched to any gene: 4. The V gene's germline CDR1 is DFQATT and CDR2 SNEGSKA (reference sequence). The CDR3 coding sequence is TGCAGTGCTAGAGTGCTAGCGGGGGCAAATGAGCAGTTCTTC. Encoded protein: CSARVLAGANEQFF.

This chain connects TRBV20-1 to TRBJ1-2; TRBD1 matches at 7 bases. The length of the CDR3 is 13 residues. The V segment lost 6 bases and the J segment 6 bases; nucleotides outside the gene matches: 10. Germline CDR1 and CDR2: DFQATT and SNEGSKA (reference sequence). For the CDR3, the DNA is TGCAGTGCCGGGACAGAAGGTGGCCATGGCTACACCTTC. It is translated as CSAGTEGGHGYTF.

The chain is built from TRBV28 and TRBJ2-7; TRBD2 matches 10 bases. Germline V gene data show CDR1 as MDHEN and CDR2 as SYDVKM. With 6 bases clipped from V and 9 bases from J, the junction kept 17 bases outside the gene matches. This CDR3 contains 16 residues. The CDR3: CASRPTRGLANFGQYF. CDR3 nucleotides: TGTGCCAGCAGACCTACACGGGGACTAGCGAATTTTGGGCAGTACTTC. The variable domain in full, with the rest retrieved from reference TRBV28 and TRBJ2-7, is DVKVTQSSRYLVKRTGEKVFLECVQDMDHENMFWYRQDPGLGLRLIYFSYDVKMKEKGDIPEGYSVSREKKERFSLILESASTNQTSMYLCASRPTRGLANFGQYFGPGTRLTVT.

This clonotype occurred many times. V usage is TRBV20-1 and J usage is TRBJ2-3, with TRBD2 as a possible D gene (5 bases). Germline V lookup: CDR1 DFQATT, CDR2 SNEGSKA (reference sequence). The V and J ends lost 1 base and 7 bases respectively, with 24 bases between them. The CDR3 is made up of 17 amino acids. CDR3 nucleotide sequence: TGCAGTGCTAGAGTCTCAAGAGGGCCCGAAGGCCGATATACGCAGTATTTT. Encoded protein: CSARVSRGPEGRYTQYF.

This clonotype was counted a few times. The chain links TRBV27 to TRBJ2-3, with no clear D. The CDR3 runs to 14 residues. The V gene lost 6 bases and the J gene lost 4 bases, with 14 bases spanning the gap. Germline CDR1 reads MNHEY; CDR2 reads SMNVEV (reference sequence). CDR3 DNA: TGTGCCAGCAGCCCCTCTCTACCCTCAGATACGCAGTATTTT. The encoded protein is CASSPSLPSDTQYF.

This clonotype came up a few times. V and J are TRBV11-2 and TRBJ2-2; TRBD2 aligns across 7 bases. The ends lost 8 bases at V and 2 bases at J; junction bases unmatched: 11. The CDR3 runs to 16 residues. Per the germline V gene, CDR1 is SGHAT and CDR2 is FQNNGV. The CDR3 nucleotides read TGTGCCAGCCATAGGATAGCGGGCGGAAACACCGGGGAGCTGTTTTTT. Translating gives CASHRIAGGNTGELFF.

The chain employs TRBV4-1 and TRBJ2-2; D unclear. CDR1 and CDR2 (germline): MGHRA, YSYEKL. Trimming cost V 1 base and J 5 bases, with 11 bases left between them. This CDR3 region has 15 residues. The CDR3 loop is CASSQASQKTGELFF. The CDR3 nucleotides are TGCGCCAGCAGCCAAGCCTCCCAAAAGACCGGGGAGCTGTTTTTT.

This clonotype was recorded many times. This rearrangement joins TRBV11-2 to TRBJ2-7, with 7 bases fitting TRBD1. V dropped 5 bases and J dropped 3; count of bases not matched to a gene: 10. Germline CDR1 is SGHAT and CDR2 is FQNNGV. CDR3 size: 15 residues. The CDR3 protein is CASSTPRDRYYEQYF. The DNA for the CDR3 is TGTGCCAGCAGCACCCCGAGGGACAGATACTACGAGCAGTACTTC.